This record covers a single T cell receptor (beta chain). Produced via immunoSEQ multiplex PCR; TCRdb's table is partial and in-frame only. The sample shows approximately 66,000 clones, over 70% of them seen only once. This record comes from a study of blood T cell repertoires in COVID-19. CDR1 and CDR2 (germline): MGHRA, YSYEKL. This CDR3 has 15 residues. V was cut by 0 bases and J by 1 base, with 8 bases left in between. The chain uses TRBV4-1 and TRBJ2-3, with D possibly matching TRBD2 (6 bases). This receptor was identified in a man aged 55-75 years with acute or convalescent COVID-19. Sequenced: peripheral blood. The CDR3: CASSQEGTGTDTQYF. CDR3 in DNA: TGCGCCAGCAGCCAAGAAGGGACTGGCACAGATACGCAGTATTTT.